This TCR beta chain is from a study of blood T cell repertoires in COVID-19. The repertoire was sequenced with immunoSEQ multiplex PCR; TCRdb's copy has only in-frame clones and lacks some. Among about 230,000 clones listed, about 90% were seen once. The CDR3 has 14 amino acids. The V end was cut by 3 bases, the J end by 0 bases, with 6 bases between. Germline V gene data show CDR1 as ENHRY and CDR2 as SYGVKD. The receptor was isolated from a young man with COVID-19, enrolled during active disease. What was sequenced was peripheral blood. This chain joins TRBV10-3 and TRBJ1-3; D call uncertain. In nucleotides, the CDR3 is TGTGCCATCAGTGACAACAGCTCTGGAAACACCATATATTTT. Translation: CAISDNSSGNTIYF.